This T cell receptor (beta chain) is from a study of blood T cell repertoires in COVID-19. Libraries were prepared by immunoSEQ multiplex PCR; TCRdb keeps only in-frame clonotypes and omits some of them. The sample holds a few hundred thousand clones, roughly 86% seen once. Germline CDR1 reads ENHRY; CDR2 reads SYGVKD. This CDR3 region has 15 residues. Trimming stripped 3 bases from V and 0 bases from J, with 10 bases between. The sequence was collected from a woman between 45 and 65 years old who had recovered from COVID-19. The chain carries TRBV10-3 and TRBJ2-3, with D possibly TRBD1 on 6 matching bases. The specimen was peripheral blood. In DNA, the CDR3 is TGTGCCATCAGTGAAGGGGGAGCTAGCACAGATACGCAGTATTTT. It yields the protein CAISEGGASTDTQYF.